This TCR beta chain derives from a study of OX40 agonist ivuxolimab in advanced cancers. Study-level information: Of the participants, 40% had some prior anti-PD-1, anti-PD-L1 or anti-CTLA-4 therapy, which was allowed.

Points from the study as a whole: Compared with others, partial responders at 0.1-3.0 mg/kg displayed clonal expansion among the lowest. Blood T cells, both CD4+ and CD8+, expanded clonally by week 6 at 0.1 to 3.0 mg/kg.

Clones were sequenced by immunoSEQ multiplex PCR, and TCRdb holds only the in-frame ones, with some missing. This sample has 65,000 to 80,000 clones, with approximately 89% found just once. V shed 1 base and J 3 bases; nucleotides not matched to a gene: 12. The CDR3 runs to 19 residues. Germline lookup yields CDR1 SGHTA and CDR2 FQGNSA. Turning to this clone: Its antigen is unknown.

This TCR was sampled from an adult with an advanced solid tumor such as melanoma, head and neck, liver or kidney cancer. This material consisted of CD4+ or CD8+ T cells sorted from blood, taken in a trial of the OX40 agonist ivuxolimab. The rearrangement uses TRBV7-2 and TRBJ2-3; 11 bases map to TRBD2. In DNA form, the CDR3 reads TGTGCCAGCAGCTTAGTTCTGGTGCTAGCGGGAGGTCTGACAGATACGCAGTATTTT. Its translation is CASSLVLVLAGGLTDTQYF.